This entry features one TCR beta chain sequence. This clone was detected a few times. No cognate antigen has been identified for it. Nothing much larger sits one base from this clone, and base qualities are not available. For sequencing of the TCRbeta CDR3 region, genomic DNA was extracted from the sorted cells. The immunoSEQ Assay was used for sequencing of TCRbeta CDR3 regions. TCRdb holds this immuneACCESS table with in-frame rearrangements only. Some clones are missing; in checked studies, unresolved V genes explain under half, and the rest has no known cause. This sample gives more than 50,000 clones in total; 65% to 85% of them show up just once. The leading ten clones occupy roughly 1.6% of the sample. CDR1 MNHEY and CDR2 SMNVEV are derived from the germline V gene (reference sequence). V gives up 6 bases and J gives up 5 bases, and the segment between their germline ends measures 5 bases. The CDR3, cysteine through phenylalanine, is 10 amino acids long. The kept DNA is CDR3 alone, 30 bases in frame from the first base.

This sample stems from a study of OX40 agonist ivuxolimab in advanced cancers. About the investigation overall: The costimulatory receptor OX40 (CD134) was targeted by ivuxolimab, a fully human IgG2 agonistic monoclonal antibody. Intravenous ivuxolimab was administered to patients every 2 weeks at six dose levels: 0.01, 0.1, 0.3, 1.5, 3 and 10 mg/kg. Of the roughly 52 dose-escalation patients, hepatocellular carcinoma was present in 19, melanoma in around 15, renal cell carcinoma in 9 and head and neck cancer in 9. In the dose-escalation cohort, 70% to 85% of patients were male, and the mean age was approximately 60 years with a range of about 20 to 90. Prior anti-PD-1, anti-PD-L1 or anti-CTLA-4 therapy was permitted, and approximately 42% of dose-escalation patients had received checkpoint inhibitors. Partial responses occurred in three dose-escalation patients, of whom one had hepatocellular carcinoma and two had cutaneous melanoma. The point of sequencing TCRbeta in the periphery was to test whether ivuxolimab changed TCR sequence diversity and drove clonal T-cell expansion. The paper covers the monotherapy dose-escalation part of the phase I ivuxolimab trial, which included N of about 50 patients. What the work shows at the level of the full study, not this receptor alone: In partial responders in the 0.1-3.0 mg/kg groups, normalized peripheral clonal expansion was found to be among the lowest, especially among CD8+ T cells. Low levels of normalized T-cell clonal expansion were also seen in some patients who did not respond. Antigen specificity was not determined for the clonally expanded peripheral T cells. After ivuxolimab, more expanded clones were found on average in CD8+ T cells than in CD4+ T cells. At doses of 0.1 to 3.0 mg/kg, clonal expansion of both CD4+ and CD8+ blood T cells was observed from baseline to week 6.

The trial excluded patients who had a history of autoimmune disease or who were on systemic immunosuppression. Peripheral blood for TCR sequencing was drawn from every dose cohort at baseline, at cycle 4 day 1 and at cycle 7 day 1. The samples were drawn from a first-in-human, open-label, multicenter phase I dose-escalation trial of ivuxolimab. Adults with locally advanced or metastatic head and neck squamous cell, hepatocellular, melanoma or renal cell carcinoma were enrolled in the trial. Before TCR sequencing, CD4+ T cells and CD8+ T cells were sorted from peripheral blood as separate populations.

In this chain, TRBV27 is recombined with TRBJ2-7; no D gene is confidently identified. Material: CD4+ or CD8+ T cells sorted from blood, obtained in a trial of the OX40 agonist ivuxolimab. The sequence derives from an adult with an advanced solid tumor such as melanoma, head and neck, liver or kidney cancer. The DNA reads TGTGCCAGCAGCTGGGACGAGCAGTACTTC. Translated, this gives CASSWDEQYF.